This TCR beta chain appears in the sequencing data of a study of response to subunit inactivated influenza vaccine. CDR1 is SGHTA, CDR2 FQGNSA, per germline. V lost 5 bases, J lost 1 base, and 18 bases lay in between. The CDR3 runs 17 residues. General study points: The authors proposed limited new T cell recruitment per seasonal influenza vaccination.

The sample holds many counts of this clonotype. The antigen remains unidentified. One entry per CDR3 protein, called by TCRdb with MiXCR from the RT-PCR reads. The profile covers around 850,000 distinct CDR3 sequences, with less than 20% appearing a single time and around 9.9% taken by the ten largest. The sequences come from PBMCs from blood, collected about 5 days after vaccination. This receptor was identified in a man over 45 who received an inactivated influenza vaccine. J is TRBJ2-1 and V is TRBV7-2; TRBD2 might be the D (5 bases). The CDR3 DNA follows: TGTGCCAGCAGCAATAAACATGGAGGTATTTCCTACAATGAGCAGTTCTTC. Encoded protein: CASSNKHGGISYNEQFF. The whole variable domain, remainder taken from reference TRBV7-2 and TRBJ2-1, is GAGVSQSPSNKVTEKGKDVELRCDPISGHTALYWYRQSLGQGLEFLIYFQGNSAPDKSGLPSDRFSAERTGGSVSTLTIQRTQQEDSAVYLCASSNKHGGISYNEQFFGPGTRLTVL.